Following are 23 T cell receptor beta chains from one sample sequenced in a study of blood T cells in healthy people across ages. Combining a sample-barcoded 5' primer with a J-beta primer mix, a second PCR ran for roughly 7 to 12 cycles. From the 5' RACE reads, TCRdb called clonotypes with MiXCR, one entry per CDR3 protein. This table holds about 680,000 distinct CDR3 sequences, 45% to 50% found once. Sequenced: blood. The source is a woman in her fifties or sixties in good health.

The chain employs TRBV2 and TRBJ2-4; TRBD1 is a possible D gene (5 bases). Germline loops: CDR1 SNHLY, CDR2 FYNNEI. The CDR3 contains 13 residues. V dropped 6 bases and J dropped 9 bases, with 15 bases sitting between them. CDR3 amino acids: CASRSDSNIIQYF. The CDR3, as DNA: TGTGCCAGCAGGAGTGACAGCAACATCATTCAGTACTTC.

This clonotype has a handful of counts. The chain combines TRBV18 with TRBJ2-1; D may be TRBD1 (5 bases). Per germline, CDR1 KGHSH and CDR2 LQKENI. The length of the CDR3 is 18 residues. The germline V and J ends were trimmed by 5 bases and 0 bases, with 20 bases remaining between them. The CDR3 loop reads CASSNASGAPSSYNEQFF. CDR3 DNA sequence: TGTGCCAGCTCAAACGCCAGTGGGGCCCCGAGCTCCTACAATGAGCAGTTCTTC.

The chain combines TRBV5-6 with TRBJ2-5; D could derive from TRBD1 or TRBD2 (5 bases each). This CDR3 is built from 11 residues. Trimming removed 1 base at V and 11 bases at J, with 9 bases between. Per the germline V gene, CDR1 is SGHDT and CDR2 is YYEEEE. The chain's CDR3 is CASSLLGVQYF. The CDR3 nucleotides read TGTGCCAGCAGCTTGTTGGGGGTGCAGTACTTC.

V usage is TRBV3-1 and J usage is TRBJ2-1; no clear D gene. In germline, CDR1 is LGHDT, CDR2 YNNKEL (reference sequence). The V end lost 0 bases, the J end lost 9 bases, and 12 bases lay between the germline ends. The CDR3 totals 14 residues. CDR3: CASSQDELNSEQFF. As DNA, the CDR3 is TGTGCCAGCAGCCAAGATGAGCTAAACAGTGAGCAGTTCTTC.

This clonotype was detected ten times or more. The V call is TRBV9, the J call TRBJ2-7; no clear D. The V end lost 2 bases, the J end lost 1 base, and 13 bases lay between the germline ends. The CDR3 contains 15 residues. In germline, CDR1 is SGDLS, CDR2 YYNGEE. The CDR3 is CASSVGPARSYEQYF. DNA of the CDR3: TGTGCCAGCAGCGTTGGGCCAGCAAGATCCTACGAGCAGTACTTC.

This rearrangement joins TRBV20-1 to TRBJ2-1; 8 bases are shared with TRBD2. Germline CDR1 is DFQATT and CDR2 is SNEGSKA (reference sequence). This CDR3 comprises 14 residues. J was trimmed by 7 bases and V by 5 bases; bases with no gene match: 10. The CDR3 region has the DNA TGCAGTGCTCCGGGACTAGGCGGAACTAATGAGCAGTTCTTC. Translation: CSAPGLGGTNEQFF.

This clonotype was counted a few times. The chain couples TRBV20-1 to TRBJ2-7, with TRBD2 matching over 9 bases. The CDR3 is made up of 18 amino acids. Germline loops: CDR1 DFQATT, CDR2 SNEGSKA (reference sequence). V shed 1 base, J shed 3 bases, and the junction held 16 bases outside the gene matches. The DNA of the CDR3 is TGCAGTGCTAGAGCCGGACTAGCGTCCTCTGCGTTTGACTACGAGCAGTACTTC. This translates into CSARAGLASSAFDYEQYF.

This chain uses TRBV6-2 or TRBV6-3 with TRBJ1-2; tentative D call: TRBD1 (6 bases). With 5 bases removed from V and 6 bases from J, the gap between germline ends came to 13 bases. The CDR3 covers 13 residues. CDR1 and CDR2 from the germline V gene are MNHEY and SVGEGT. The CDR3 nucleotides are TGTGCCAGCAGTATAACAGGGAACCATGGCTACACCTTC. Its protein is CASSITGNHGYTF.

The chain joins TRBV2 to TRBJ2-3; 9 bases match TRBD2. V shed 5 bases, J shed 2 bases, and the junction held 11 bases outside the gene matches. In germline, CDR1 is SNHLY, CDR2 FYNNEI. CDR3 length equals 17 residues. CDR3 coding DNA: TGTGCCAGCAGTCAACTAGCGGGCCGGACCTACACAGATACGCAGTATTTT. Protein product: CASSQLAGRTYTDTQYF.

About this clonotype: One end of the junction fails to match germline, which may point to a read error. This chain joins TRBV9 and TRBJ2-5; 9 positions match TRBD2. Germline V gene lookup returns CDR1 SGDLS and CDR2 YYNGEE. The CDR3 has 15 amino acids. CDR3 in DNA: TGTGCCAGCAGCGTAATAGCGGGAGCCCAAGAGGCCCAGTACTTC. Its translation: CASSVIAGAQEAQYF.

The sample holds one count of this clonotype. The chain uses TRBV30 and TRBJ1-2; D may be TRBD1 (5 bases). The CDR3 runs 10 residues. Trimming left V 7 bases short and J 4 bases short, with 7 bases between. Per the germline V gene, CDR1 is GTSNPN and CDR2 is SVGIG (reference sequence). The CDR3 is CAFDSYGYTF. The DNA for the CDR3 is TGTGCCTTCGACAGCTATGGCTACACCTTC.

This clonotype turned up a few times. J is TRBJ2-7 and V is TRBV18; D possibly corresponds to TRBD1 (6 bases). CDR1 and CDR2 from the germline V gene are KGHSH and LQKENI. V lost 3 bases and J lost 3, with 15 bases in between. The CDR3 sequence is 15 residues long. The CDR3 DNA sequence: TGTGCCAGCTCACCGCCTGACAGGTACCTCTACGAGCAGTACTTC. Its translation is CASSPPDRYLYEQYF.

This clonotype has a handful of counts. This sequence joins TRBV5-1 and TRBJ2-1; D remains unclear. Trimming took 4 bases from V and 7 from J, leaving 12 bases between them. Per germline, CDR1 SGHRS and CDR2 YFSETQ. The CDR3 runs to 13 residues. The CDR3 is CASSNLGSNEQFF. CDR3 DNA: TGCGCCAGCAGCAATCTCGGCTCTAATGAGCAGTTCTTC.

This clonotype has a handful of counts. J is TRBJ2-7 and V is TRBV7-2; D may match TRBD1 or TRBD2 (5 bases each). The CDR3 runs 12 residues. Germline-derived CDR1 and CDR2 are SGHTA and FQGNSA. V lost 8 bases and J 4 bases, leaving 12 bases between the germline ends. This CDR3 reads CASRPGRYEQYF. CDR3 in DNA: TGTGCCAGCCGCCCGGGACGTTACGAGCAGTACTTC.

The CDR3 is CASSLRGHTQYF. The CDR3, as DNA: TGTGCCAGCAGCCTCCGGGGCCATACGCAGTATTTT. The chain couples TRBV2 to TRBJ2-3, with D perhaps matching TRBD1 or TRBD2 (5 bases each). CDR3 length: 12 residues. Trimming removed 6 bases at V and 7 bases at J, with 11 bases between. The germline V gene has CDR1 SNHLY and CDR2 FYNNEI.

This clonotype appeared a few times. V usage is TRBV7-2 and J usage is TRBJ2-7; TRBD2 matches at 9 bases. J lost 3 bases, V lost 5 bases, and 11 bases had no gene match. There are 16 residues in the CDR3. Germline loops: CDR1 SGHTA, CDR2 FQGNSA. The CDR3 sequence: CASSLQPSGNVYEQYF. For the CDR3, the DNA is TGTGCCAGCAGCCTCCAGCCTAGCGGGAATGTCTACGAGCAGTACTTC. The full variable domain, with the rest looked up from reference TRBV7-2 and TRBJ2-7, is GAGVSQSPSNKVTEKGKDVELRCDPISGHTALYWYRQSLGQGLEFLIYFQGNSAPDKSGLPSDRFSAERTGGSVSTLTIQRTQQEDSAVYLCASSLQPSGNVYEQYFGPGTRLTVT.

This chain links TRBV4-2 with TRBJ2-2, with 8 bases fitting TRBD1. The germline V gene encodes CDR1 LGHNA and CDR2 YNFKEQ. Trimming cost V 5 bases and J 2 bases; bases outside gene matches: 7. The CDR3 has 16 residues. In DNA, the CDR3 is TGTGCCAGCAGCATTGGGACAGGTTACAACACCGGGGAGCTGTTTTTT. Translated, it gives CASSIGTGYNTGELFF.

V is TRBV5-1 and J is TRBJ2-1; a possible D gene is TRBD2 (6 bases). The CDR3 spans 13 residues. Trimming removed 0 bases from V and 8 bases from J, with 9 bases in between. The germline gives CDR1 SGHRS, CDR2 YFSETQ. CDR3 DNA: TGCGCCAGCAGCTTGGATCCTAGCGATGAGCAGTTCTTC. Translating it yields CASSLDPSDEQFF.

In its sample, this clonotype was seen a few times. The chain links TRBV28 to TRBJ2-7; TRBD2 matches at 7 bases. From germline, CDR1 is MDHEN and CDR2 SYDVKM. This CDR3 has 13 residues. V shed 10 bases, J shed 1 base, and the junction held 7 bases outside the gene matches. The CDR3 loop reads CATSWGGSYEQYF. DNA for the CDR3: TGTGCCACCAGCTGGGGAGGGTCCTACGAGCAGTACTTC.

The chain carries TRBV20-1 and TRBJ2-5; D remains ambiguous. The CDR3 totals 11 residues. Germline-derived CDR1 and CDR2 are DFQATT and SNEGSKA (reference sequence). Trimming removed 5 bases from V and 5 bases from J, with 9 bases in between. In DNA form, the CDR3 reads TGCAGTGCTGAGTTAGGGGAGACCCAGTACTTC. Translation: CSAELGETQYF.

The V call is TRBV20-1, the J call TRBJ1-2, with unresolved D. CDR1 and CDR2 (germline): DFQATT, SNEGSKA (reference sequence). The CDR3 consists of 13 residues. The V and J ends lost 6 bases and 0 bases respectively, with 11 bases between them. CDR3 residues: CSASPISNYGYTF. CDR3 DNA: TGCAGTGCGAGCCCCATCTCTAACTATGGCTACACCTTC.

This clonotype was observed once. V usage is TRBV12-3 or TRBV12-4 and J usage is TRBJ2-7; the match to TRBD1 covers 10 bases. After removal of 6 bases from V and 2 bases from J, the junction contained 4 bases not matched to a gene. CDR3 length: 14 amino acids. CDR3 in amino acids: CASRDRGGPYEQYF. DNA of the CDR3: TGTGCCAGCAGGGACAGGGGGGGGCCCTACGAGCAGTACTTC.

This clonotype was counted only a few times. CDR3 nucleotides: TGTGCCAGCAGCCCGGCCATGGGCCGGGGCACAGATACGCAGTATTTT. This translates into CASSPAMGRGTDTQYF. The chain carries TRBV7-2 and TRBJ2-3; D ambiguous. Trimming shortened V by 5 bases and J by 1 base, and 16 bases separated the two germline ends. This CDR3 is 16 amino acids long. From germline, CDR1 is SGHTA and CDR2 FQGNSA. The full variable domain, in which reference TRBV7-2 and TRBJ2-3 provide the parts outside the CDR3, is GAGVSQSPSNKVTEKGKDVELRCDPISGHTALYWYRQSLGQGLEFLIYFQGNSAPDKSGLPSDRFSAERTGGSVSTLTIQRTQQEDSAVYLCASSPAMGRGTDTQYFGPGTRLTVL.